The rows below give T cell receptor beta chains drawn from one sample of a study of CD8 T cells in ankylosing spondylitis. A single record per CDR3 protein comes from TCRdb applying MiXCR to the 5' RACE reads. Of approximately 520,000 distinct CDR3 sequences detected, 5.3% appear once; the ten largest clones hold approximately 4%. The material sequenced was blood, either unsorted or a sorted T cell fraction (not recorded which). All receptors derive from a male donor with ankylosing spondylitis. The CDR3 runs from the conserved cysteine through the conserved F or W. D genes are given only for firm matches. A row's size may be missing; if present it is once, few, many or a size class.

abundance | j_gene | d_gene | v_gene | CDR3nt | CDR3aa
many | TRBJ1-6 | NA | TRBV5-8 | TGTGCCAGCAGCCGCGCGGGGGGCGCGTCACCCCTCCACTTT | CASSRAGGASPLHF
few | TRBJ2-1 | NA | TRBV7-9 | TGTGCCAGCAGCTTAGAGGGCCCCAATGAGCAGTTCTTC | CASSLEGPNEQFF
many | TRBJ2-1 | NA | TRBV20-1 | TGCAGTGCGCCTCTCCCTCTGCCCAATGAGCAGTTCTTC | CSAPLPLPNEQFF
many | TRBJ1-1 | NA | TRBV15 | TGTGCCACCAGCAGACCCCGGGGAGAGAACACTGAAGCTTTCTTT | CATSRPRGENTEAFF
many | TRBJ2-1 | NA | TRBV20-1 | TGCAGTGCTAGAGATCCCGGGCAGGGGACCTACAATGAGCAGTTCTTC | CSARDPGQGTYNEQFF
many | TRBJ1-2 | NA | TRBV7-2 | TGTGCCAGCAGCCCGGAGCCCCCAGCGTATGGCTACACCTTC | CASSPEPPAYGYTF
many | TRBJ1-5 | NA | TRBV6-6 | TGTGCCAGCAGTAGTAGGTTGCAGCCCCAGCATTTT | CASSSRLQPQHF
many | TRBJ2-2 | NA | TRBV5-1 | TGCGCCAGCAGCTTGGAACAGGCCACCGGGGAGCTGTTTTTT | CASSLEQATGELFF
many | TRBJ1-2 | NA | TRBV7-9 | TGTGCCAGCAGCTTAGGCGGGTCGGGGGCTCTCTATGGCTACACCTTC | CASSLGGSGALYGYTF
many | TRBJ1-1 | NA | TRBV4-3 | TGCGCCAGCAGCCACAGGGGATGGAACACTGAAGCTTTCTTT | CASSHRGWNTEAFF
many | TRBJ2-1 | TRBD2 | TRBV11-2 | TGTGCCAGCAGCTCAGCGGGGACTAGCATGTACAATGAGCAGTTCTTC | CASSSAGTSMYNEQFF
many | TRBJ2-7 | NA | TRBV5-1 | TGCGCCAGCAGCTTGGCCAGGGCCCTCGCAGGGTACGAGCAGTACTTC | CASSLARALAGYEQYF
many | TRBJ2-2 | NA | TRBV4-3 | TGCGCCAGCAGCCCCGCGGCCCACCCTGTCGGGGAGCTGTTTTTT | CASSPAAHPVGELFF
few | TRBJ2-3 | NA | TRBV7-6 | TGTGCCAGCAGCTGGAGCCTCACTTCCACAGATACGCAGTATTTT | CASSWSLTSTDTQYF
many | TRBJ1-1 | NA | TRBV21-1 | TGTGCCAGCAGCACCTTACACGGGGCCCTTTCTGAAGCTTTCTTT | CASSTLHGALSEAFF
NA | TRBJ2-1 | NA | TRBV5-1 | TGCGCCAGCAGCTTGGCCGGTGGGTATGATGAGCAGTTCTTC | CASSLAGGYDEQFF
many | TRBJ1-2 | NA | TRBV6-5 | TGTGCCCTAGGGGATTACTATGGCTACACCTTC | CALGDYYGYTF
few | TRBJ1-1 | TRBD1 | TRBV11-2 | TGTGCCAGCAGCTTAACGGGACAGGGGGCTTCTGAAGCTTTCTTT | CASSLTGQGASEAFF
many | TRBJ1-2 | TRBD1 | TRBV5-1 | TGCGCCAGCAGCTCACCGGGACAGGATTCGTTATTTGCCTTC | CASSSPGQDSLFAF
many | TRBJ2-6 | NA | TRBV4-3 | TGCGCCAGCAGCCAAAGGAGCTCTGGGGCCAACGTCCTGACTTTC | CASSQRSSGANVLTF
NA | TRBJ2-5 | NA | TRBV20-1 | TGCAGTGCTCCTGACCGGAGCCGGACCCAGTACTTC | CSAPDRSRTQYF
NA | TRBJ1-2 | NA | TRBV14 | TGTGCCAGCAGCCAAGATCCCCCCCCGTTGGAAAAAAACTCCAAGGAAGGTGGCTACACCTTC | CASSQDPPPLEKNSKEGGYTF
few | TRBJ2-3 | NA | TRBV7-8 | TGTGCCAGCAGCGGCCGTGGGAGTGGCACAGATACGCAGTATTTT | CASSGRGSGTDTQYF
many | TRBJ2-7 | TRBD1 | TRBV29-1 | TGCAGCGTTGGATACAGGGGGGCTTTTAAGTACGAGCAGTACTTC | CSVGYRGAFKYEQYF
few | TRBJ2-7 | NA | TRBV13 | TGTGCCAGCAGCCGCCTTGGAGGCTACGAGCAGTACTTC | CASSRLGGYEQYF
many | TRBJ1-2 | NA | TRBV12-3/TRBV12-4 | TGTGCCAGCAGTTTAGTCGGAGTTAACTATGGCTACACCTTC | CASSLVGVNYGYTF
many | TRBJ1-1 | NA | TRBV18 | TGTGCCAGCTCACCCCGGGTGGAATTGAACACTGAAGCTTTCTTT | CASSPRVELNTEAFF
many | TRBJ2-1 | TRBD2 | TRBV5-1 | TGCGCCAGCAGCTTGGTGACTAGCGGGAGCTCCTACAATGAGCAGTTCTTC | CASSLVTSGSSYNEQFF
many | TRBJ2-1 | TRBD1 | TRBV7-8 | TGTGCCAGCAGCCAGCCCTACCGGGACAGGAACAATGAGCAGTTCTTC | CASSQPYRDRNNEQFF
few | TRBJ2-1 | TRBD2 | TRBV5-1 | TGCGCCAGCAGACGCCGCGGGCTAGCGGGGTTTAGCTCCTACAATGAGCAGTTCTTC | CASRRRGLAGFSSYNEQFF
few | TRBJ2-7 | NA | TRBV5-1 | TGCGCCAGCAGCCCAGCCCCAAGGATCAACGAGCAGTACTTC | CASSPAPRINEQYF
NA | TRBJ1-2 | NA | TRBV5-5 | TGTGCCAGCAGCCCTGGCGACCTGGGCTACACCTTC | CASSPGDLGYTF
once | TRBJ2-2 | NA | TRBV9 | NA | CASSARADRAGGELFFF
few | TRBJ2-1 | NA | TRBV29-1 | TGCAGCGTTGACAAGGGGGGCGCTGAGCAGTTCTTC | CSVDKGGAEQFF
many | TRBJ1-4 | NA | TRBV24-1 | TGTGCCACCAGTGACCCCGGGACGGGGGATGAAAAACTGTTTTTT | CATSDPGTGDEKLFF
many | TRBJ2-7 | TRBD1 | TRBV7-8 | TGTGCCAGCAGCTTCCCGACGGACAGGGGTTCCTACGAGCAGTACTTC | CASSFPTDRGSYEQYF
many | TRBJ2-4 | NA | TRBV7-8 | TGTGCCAGCAGCCATACAGGGGAGGGAGCCAAAAACATTCAGTACTTC | CASSHTGEGAKNIQYF
many | TRBJ1-5 | NA | TRBV6-1 | TGTGCCAGCGCCCGGGGGGGTTTCGGGCAGCCCCAGCATTTT | CASARGGFGQPQHF
NA | TRBJ2-3 | NA | TRBV7-2 | TGTGCCAGCAGCTTCGACGGGTTCGCAGATACGCAGTATTTT | CASSFDGFADTQYF
many | TRBJ2-2 | NA | TRBV28 | TGTGCCAGCAGTTCTCGTGCTCCACGGGGGAAGGACGGGGAGCTGTTTTTT | CASSSRAPRGKDGELFF
many | TRBJ2-5 | TRBD2 | TRBV5-1 | TGCGCCAGCAGCTCCGGGACTAGCATCCAAGAGACCCAGTACTTC | CASSSGTSIQETQYF
many | TRBJ2-7 | NA | TRBV27 | TGTGCCAGTACCGAACGCGGCAGCTACGAGCAGTACTTC | CASTERGSYEQYF
NA | TRBJ2-1 | NA | TRBV11-2 | TGTGCCAGCAGCTCCAGGTTTGGGGGGTTAAGGAATGAGCAGTTCTTC | CASSSRFGGLRNEQFF
many | TRBJ2-2 | NA | TRBV7-9 | TGTGCCAGCAGCTCGCAGGGGACCGGGGAGCTGTTTTTT | CASSSQGTGELFF
few | TRBJ1-3 | NA | TRBV4-2 | TGTGCCAGCAGCCAAGCCGGCCTCCCCACCATATATTTT | CASSQAGLPTIYF
NA | TRBJ2-7 | NA | TRBV9 | TGTGCCAGCAGCATAGCCTTACTGGACAGAGCCAACGAGCAGTACTTC | CASSIALLDRANEQYF
many | TRBJ1-6 | NA | TRBV20-1 | TGCAGTGCTAGAGAATCTTACGCAGCCTGGGGTTCACCCCTCCACTTT | CSARESYAAWGSPLHF
many | TRBJ2-3 | NA | TRBV7-9 | TGTGCCAGCAGCTTTTCTCGGACCGATAGCACAGATACGCAGTATTTT | CASSFSRTDSTDTQYF
many | TRBJ2-3 | NA | TRBV5-1 | TGCGCCAGCAGCTTGAACGTTCCACCAGATACGCAGTATTTT | CASSLNVPPDTQYF
many | TRBJ1-4 | NA | TRBV15 | TGTGCCACCAGCAGAGGAGGAGGTATAAGAACTAATGAAAAACTGTTTTTT | CATSRGGGIRTNEKLFF
many | TRBJ1-2 | NA | TRBV20-1 | TGCAGCTGTAGGACCGATTATGGCTACACCTTC | CSCRTDYGYTF
few | TRBJ2-4 | TRBD1 | TRBV12-3/TRBV12-4 | TGTGCCAGCAGTTTAGGACAGGGGGGGGACATTCAGTACTTC | CASSLGQGGDIQYF